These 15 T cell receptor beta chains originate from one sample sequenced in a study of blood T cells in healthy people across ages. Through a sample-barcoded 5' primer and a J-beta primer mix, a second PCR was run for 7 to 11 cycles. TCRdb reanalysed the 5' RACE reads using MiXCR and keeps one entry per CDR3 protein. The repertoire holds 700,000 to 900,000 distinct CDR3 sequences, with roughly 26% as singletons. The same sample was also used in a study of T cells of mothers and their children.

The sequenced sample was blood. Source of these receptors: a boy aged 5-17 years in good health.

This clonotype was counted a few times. This CDR3 is CASSDSLWEQYF. CDR3 DNA sequence: TGTGCCAGCAGTGATTCCCTATGGGAGCAGTACTTC. The chain couples TRBV6-1 to TRBJ2-5; D might be TRBD2 (5 bases). Germline assignment: CDR1 MNHNS and CDR2 SASEGT. The ends were cut back, 3 bases at V and 11 bases at J, with 13 bases in the middle. The CDR3 sequence is 12 residues long.

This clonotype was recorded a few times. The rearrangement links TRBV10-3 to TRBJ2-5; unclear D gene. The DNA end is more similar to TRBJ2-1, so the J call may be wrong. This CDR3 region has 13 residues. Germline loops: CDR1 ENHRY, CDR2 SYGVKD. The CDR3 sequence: CATAEASYNEQFF. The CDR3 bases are TGTGCCACCGCCGAAGCGAGTTACAATGAGCAGTTCTTC.

The CDR3 DNA sequence: TGTGCCAGCAGACCGGGACTAGCGGGGGGTTTAGGCACAGATACGCAGTATTTT. Protein sequence: CASRPGLAGGLGTDTQYF. The chain employs TRBV6-1 and TRBJ2-3, with 15 positions matching TRBD2. CDR1 is MNHNS and CDR2 is SASEGT in the germline V gene. The CDR3 has 18 amino acids. V lost 6 bases, J lost 1 base, and 8 bases stayed unmatched.

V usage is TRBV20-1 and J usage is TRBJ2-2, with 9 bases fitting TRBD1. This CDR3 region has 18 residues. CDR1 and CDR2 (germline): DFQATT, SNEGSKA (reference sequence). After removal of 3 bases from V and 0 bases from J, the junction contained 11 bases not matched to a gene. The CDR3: CSASRDREGASNTGELFF. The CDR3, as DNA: TGCAGTGCTAGCCGGGACAGGGAAGGGGCCTCGAACACCGGGGAGCTGTTTTTT.

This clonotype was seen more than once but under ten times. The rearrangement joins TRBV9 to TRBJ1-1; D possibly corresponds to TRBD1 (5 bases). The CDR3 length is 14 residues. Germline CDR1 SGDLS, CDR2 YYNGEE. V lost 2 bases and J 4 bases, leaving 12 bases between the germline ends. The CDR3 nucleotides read TGTGCCAGCAGCGTGAGGGACGTCGCCACTGAAGCTTTCTTT. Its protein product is CASSVRDVATEAFF.

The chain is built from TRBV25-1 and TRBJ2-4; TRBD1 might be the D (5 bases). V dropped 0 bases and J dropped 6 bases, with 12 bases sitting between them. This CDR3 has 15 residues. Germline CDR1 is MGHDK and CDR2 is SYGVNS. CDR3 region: CASSEYRAAGNIQYF. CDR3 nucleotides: TGTGCCAGCAGTGAATACAGGGCCGCAGGAAACATTCAGTACTTC.

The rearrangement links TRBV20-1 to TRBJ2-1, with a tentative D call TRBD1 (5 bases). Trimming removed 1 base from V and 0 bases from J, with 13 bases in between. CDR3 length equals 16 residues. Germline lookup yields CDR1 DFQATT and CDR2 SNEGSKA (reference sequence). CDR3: CSARALDTFSYNEQFF. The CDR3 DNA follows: TGCAGTGCTAGAGCCTTGGACACGTTCTCCTACAATGAGCAGTTCTTC.

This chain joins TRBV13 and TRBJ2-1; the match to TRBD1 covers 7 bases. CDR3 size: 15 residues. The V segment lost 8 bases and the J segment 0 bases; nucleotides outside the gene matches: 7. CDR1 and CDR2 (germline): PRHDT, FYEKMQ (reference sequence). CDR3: CASSGTASSYNEQFF. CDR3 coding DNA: TGTGCCAGCTCCGGGACAGCGAGCTCCTACAATGAGCAGTTCTTC.

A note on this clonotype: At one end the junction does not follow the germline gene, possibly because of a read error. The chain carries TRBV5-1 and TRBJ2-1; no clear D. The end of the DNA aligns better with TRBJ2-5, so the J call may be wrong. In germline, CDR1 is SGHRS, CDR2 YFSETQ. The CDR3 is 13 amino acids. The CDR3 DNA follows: TGCGCCGGCAGCTTGGAAGTCTCGGGGACCCAGTACTTC. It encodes CAGSLEVSGTQYF.

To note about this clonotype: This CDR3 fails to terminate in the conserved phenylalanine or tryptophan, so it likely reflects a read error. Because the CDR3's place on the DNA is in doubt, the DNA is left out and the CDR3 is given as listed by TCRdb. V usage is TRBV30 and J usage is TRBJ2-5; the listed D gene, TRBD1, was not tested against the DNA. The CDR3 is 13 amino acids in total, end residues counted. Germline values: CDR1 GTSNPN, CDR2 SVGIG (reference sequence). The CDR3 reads CAWSRRGGIRLFL.

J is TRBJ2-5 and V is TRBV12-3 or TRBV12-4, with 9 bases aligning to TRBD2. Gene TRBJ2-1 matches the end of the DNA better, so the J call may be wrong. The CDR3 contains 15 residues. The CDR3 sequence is CASSRLAGAPNEQFF. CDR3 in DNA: TGTGCCAGCAGTAGATTAGCGGGGGCCCCCAATGAGCAGTTCTTC.

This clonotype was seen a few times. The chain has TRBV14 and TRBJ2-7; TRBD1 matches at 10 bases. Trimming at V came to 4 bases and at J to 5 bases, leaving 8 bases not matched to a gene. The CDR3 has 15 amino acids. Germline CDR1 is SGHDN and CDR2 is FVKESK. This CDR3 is CASSLTTGTGDEQYF. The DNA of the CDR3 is TGTGCCAGCAGCCTCACTACCGGGACAGGGGACGAGCAGTACTTC.

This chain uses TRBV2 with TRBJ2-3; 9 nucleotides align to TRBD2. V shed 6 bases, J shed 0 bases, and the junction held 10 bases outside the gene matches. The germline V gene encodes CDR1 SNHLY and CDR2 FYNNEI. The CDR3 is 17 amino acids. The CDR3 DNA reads TGTGCCAGCAGGATCTTGTTTCTAGCGGGGAGCACAGATACGCAGTATTTT. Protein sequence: CASRILFLAGSTDTQYF.

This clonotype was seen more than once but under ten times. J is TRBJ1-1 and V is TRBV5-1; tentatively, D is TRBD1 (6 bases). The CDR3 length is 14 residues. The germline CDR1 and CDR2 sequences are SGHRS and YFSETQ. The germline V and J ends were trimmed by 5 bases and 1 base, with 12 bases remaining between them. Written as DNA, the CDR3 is TGCGCCAGCAGGGCTAGGGGGACGAACACTGAAGCTTTCTTT. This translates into CASRARGTNTEAFF.

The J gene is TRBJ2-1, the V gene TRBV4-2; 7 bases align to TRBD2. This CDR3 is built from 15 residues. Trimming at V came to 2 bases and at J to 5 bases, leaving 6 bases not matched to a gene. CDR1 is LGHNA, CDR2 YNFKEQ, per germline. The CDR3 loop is CASSQRSGTNNEQFF. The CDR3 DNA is TGTGCCAGCAGCCAAAGATCAGGGACTAACAATGAGCAGTTCTTC.